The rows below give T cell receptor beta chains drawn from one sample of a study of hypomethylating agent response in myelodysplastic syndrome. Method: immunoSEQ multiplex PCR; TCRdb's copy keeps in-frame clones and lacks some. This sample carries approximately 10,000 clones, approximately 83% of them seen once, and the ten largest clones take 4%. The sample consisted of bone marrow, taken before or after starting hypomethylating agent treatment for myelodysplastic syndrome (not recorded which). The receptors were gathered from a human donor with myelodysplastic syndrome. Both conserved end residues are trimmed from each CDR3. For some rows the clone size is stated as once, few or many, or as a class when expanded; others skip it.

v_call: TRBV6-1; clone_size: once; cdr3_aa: ASSETGRAGYEKLF
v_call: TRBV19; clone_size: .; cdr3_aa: ASTGTPNTGELF
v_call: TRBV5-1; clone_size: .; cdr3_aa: ASSRTSGGGGEQF
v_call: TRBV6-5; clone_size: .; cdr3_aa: ASSYEGGPNTEAF
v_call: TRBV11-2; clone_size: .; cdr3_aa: ASSSRGPRTDTQY
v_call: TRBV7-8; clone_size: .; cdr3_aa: ASSFGSNYGYT
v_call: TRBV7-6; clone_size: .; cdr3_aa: ASSLVQGFTGELF
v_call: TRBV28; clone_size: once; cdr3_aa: ASTLRPGTGRLAGGQIDYNEQF
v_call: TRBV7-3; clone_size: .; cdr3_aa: ASSPPDQPQH
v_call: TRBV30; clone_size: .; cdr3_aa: AWSVLGPAHNEQF
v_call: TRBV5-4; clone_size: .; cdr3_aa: ASSSDSHYGYT
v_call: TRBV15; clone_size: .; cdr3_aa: ATSLSPTGGAYGYT
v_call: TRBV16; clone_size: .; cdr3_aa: ASSLGQPGWYNEQF
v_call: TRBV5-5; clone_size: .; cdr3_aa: ASSLDRAYGYT
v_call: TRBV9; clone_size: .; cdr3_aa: ASSVGLAGGVSGANVLT
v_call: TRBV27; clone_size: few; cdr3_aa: ASSFTKGTYEQY
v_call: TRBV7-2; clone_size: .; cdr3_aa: ASSPGQGSTDTQY
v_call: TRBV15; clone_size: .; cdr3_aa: ATSSRTGGVYIQY
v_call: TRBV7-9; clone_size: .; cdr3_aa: ASSPAGTGTEKLF
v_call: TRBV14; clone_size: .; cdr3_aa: ASSQRSSGRSYEQY
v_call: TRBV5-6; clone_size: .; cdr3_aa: ASRPDSYYGYT
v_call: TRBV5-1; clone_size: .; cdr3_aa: ASSPLTGPGYT
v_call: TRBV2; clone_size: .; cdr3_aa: ASSLDRGYGYT
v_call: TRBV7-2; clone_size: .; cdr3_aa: ASSPGLAGAGELF
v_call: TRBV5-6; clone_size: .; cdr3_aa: ASSTYGGGPTYEQY
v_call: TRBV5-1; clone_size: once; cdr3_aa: ASSFGTGKAQETQY
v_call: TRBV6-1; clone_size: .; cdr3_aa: ASSAPRGIPYEQY
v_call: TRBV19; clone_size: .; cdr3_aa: ACGRGIGDEQF
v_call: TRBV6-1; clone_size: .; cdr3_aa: ASSEAAQGNTEAF
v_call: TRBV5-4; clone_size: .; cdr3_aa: ASSRGQLRADTQY
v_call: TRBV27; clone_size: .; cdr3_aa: ASSTGQLYEQY
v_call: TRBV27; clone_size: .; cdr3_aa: ASSLKRGPYNSPLH
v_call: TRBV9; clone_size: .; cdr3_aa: ASSAPHTSYEQY
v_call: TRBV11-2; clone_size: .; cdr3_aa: ASSLSGMYGYT
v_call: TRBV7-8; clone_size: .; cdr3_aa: ASSLALGNTIY